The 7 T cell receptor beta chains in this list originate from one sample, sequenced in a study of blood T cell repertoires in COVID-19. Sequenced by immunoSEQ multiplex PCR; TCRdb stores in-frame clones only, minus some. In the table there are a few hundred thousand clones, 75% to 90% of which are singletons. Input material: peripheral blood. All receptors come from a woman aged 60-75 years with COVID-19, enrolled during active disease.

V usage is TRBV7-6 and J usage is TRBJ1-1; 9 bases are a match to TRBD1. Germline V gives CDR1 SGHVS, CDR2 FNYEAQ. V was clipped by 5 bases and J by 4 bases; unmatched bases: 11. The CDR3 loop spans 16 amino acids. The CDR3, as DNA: TGTGCCAGCAGCAGGACAGGGGCACAATTGGGCACTGAAGCTTTCTTT. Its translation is CASSRTGAQLGTEAFF.

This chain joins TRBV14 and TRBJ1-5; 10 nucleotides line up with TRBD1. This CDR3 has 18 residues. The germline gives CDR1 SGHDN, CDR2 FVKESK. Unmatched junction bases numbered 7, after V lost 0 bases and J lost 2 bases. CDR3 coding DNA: TGTGCCAGCAGCCAAGATGCCGGGACAGGGGAAGGCAATCAGCCCCAGCATTTT. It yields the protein CASSQDAGTGEGNQPQHF.

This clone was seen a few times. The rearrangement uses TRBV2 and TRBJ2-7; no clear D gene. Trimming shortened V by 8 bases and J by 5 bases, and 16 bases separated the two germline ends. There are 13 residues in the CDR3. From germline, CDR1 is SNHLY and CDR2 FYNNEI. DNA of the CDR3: TGTGCCAGCCAGAGGCAGCTTAACAACGAGCAGTACTTC. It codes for CASQRQLNNEQYF.

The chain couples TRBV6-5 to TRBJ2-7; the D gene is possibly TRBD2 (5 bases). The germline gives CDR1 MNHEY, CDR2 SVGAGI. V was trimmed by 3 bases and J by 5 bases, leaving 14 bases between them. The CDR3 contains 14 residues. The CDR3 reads CASSYDEGTNEQYF. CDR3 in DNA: TGTGCCAGCAGTTATGATGAGGGAACCAACGAGCAGTACTTC.

CDR3 sequence (DNA): TGTGCCAGCAGCGTAGGCGGCAGGGGGAGTACTGAAGCTTTCTTT. Translating gives CASSVGGRGSTEAFF. The chain combines TRBV9 with TRBJ1-1; 7 bases map to TRBD1. Germline-derived CDR1 and CDR2 are SGDLS and YYNGEE. The junction had 7 bases not matched to a gene; V was cut back by 0 bases and J by 5 bases. This CDR3 is built from 15 residues. Supplemented by reference TRBV9 and TRBJ1-1, the full variable domain reads DSGVTQTPKHLITATGQRVTLRCSPRSGDLSVYWYQQSLDQGLQFLIQYYNGEERAKGNILERFSAQQFPDLHSELNLSSLELGDSALYFCASSVGGRGSTEAFFGQGTRLTVV.

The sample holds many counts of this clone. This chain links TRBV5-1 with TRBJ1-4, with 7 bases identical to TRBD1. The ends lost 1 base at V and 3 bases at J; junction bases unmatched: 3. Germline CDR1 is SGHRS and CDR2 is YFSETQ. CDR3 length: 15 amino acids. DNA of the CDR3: TGCGCCAGCAGCTTGAAGGGGGCTTCTAATGAAAAACTGTTTTTT. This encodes CASSLKGASNEKLFF.

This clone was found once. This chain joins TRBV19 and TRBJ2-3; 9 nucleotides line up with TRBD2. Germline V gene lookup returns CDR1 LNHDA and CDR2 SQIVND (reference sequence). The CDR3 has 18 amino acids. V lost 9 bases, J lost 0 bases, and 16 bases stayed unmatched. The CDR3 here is CASSGGTSGWSSTDTQYF. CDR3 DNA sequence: TGTGCCAGCTCCGGAGGCACTAGCGGGTGGTCTAGCACAGATACGCAGTATTTT.